Below, 9 T cell receptor beta chains from the same sample are listed, as sequenced in a study of beta chain features in type 1 diabetes. Sequencing targeted expressed TCRB transcripts, as all isolated RNA had been reverse transcribed. This table comes from immunoSEQ multiplex PCR, and its TCRdb copy is limited to in-frame clones, with some not included. Here the sample spans fewer than 900,000 clones, 15% to 20% being singletons. The specimen was naive CD4+ T cells from blood. All receptors derive from a woman under 30 in good health.

The chain couples TRBV6-1 to TRBJ1-5, with D unresolved. The CDR3 has 14 amino acids. CDR1 and CDR2 (germline): MNHNS, SASEGT. The V gene lost 1 base and the J gene lost 3 bases, with 7 bases spanning the gap. CDR3 in DNA: TGTGCCAGCAGTGAAGTAAGTTACAATCAGCCCCAGCATTTT. This sequence encodes CASSEVSYNQPQHF.

The J gene is TRBJ2-3, the V gene TRBV4-3; D is tentatively TRBD1 or TRBD2 (5 bases each). The CDR3 loop spans 15 amino acids. Germline V gene data show CDR1 as LGHNA and CDR2 as YSLEER. V was pared by 0 bases and J by 0 bases, with 7 bases between. This CDR3 reads CASSQEGDSTDTQYF. The CDR3 nucleotides read TGCGCCAGCAGCCAAGAAGGGGACAGCACAGATACGCAGTATTTT.

The chain recombines TRBV29-1 with TRBJ2-3; 14 bases line up with TRBD2. The V and J ends lost 8 bases and 2 bases, in that order; junction bases with no gene match: 6. The CDR3 contains 15 residues. The germline V gene encodes CDR1 SQVTM and CDR2 ANQGSEA. CDR3 residues: CSIRLAGGLTDTQYF. The CDR3 DNA reads as TGCAGCATACGACTAGCGGGAGGGCTCACAGATACGCAGTATTTT.

In this sample, this clone turned up a few times. This chain links TRBV14 with TRBJ2-1; D is ambiguous. Trimming stripped 4 bases from V and 1 base from J, with 11 bases between. Germline loops: CDR1 SGHDN, CDR2 FVKESK. The CDR3 runs 15 residues. The CDR3: CASSPTLPSYNEQFF. The CDR3, as DNA: TGTGCCAGCAGCCCGACTCTTCCTTCCTACAATGAGCAGTTCTTC.

The gene calls are TRBV29-1 and TRBJ2-5; 7 nucleotides agree with TRBD1. Germline values: CDR1 SQVTM, CDR2 ANQGSEA. Trimming cost V 6 bases and J 3 bases; bases outside gene matches: 7. The CDR3 spans 13 residues. CDR3 DNA: TGCAGCGTGTATCGACAGGGAGAAGAGACCCAGTACTTC. It specifies CSVYRQGEETQYF.

Only a few counts were recorded for this clone. The rearrangement uses TRBV14 and TRBJ1-1; unclear D gene. Germline CDR1 reads SGHDN; CDR2 reads FVKESK. Trimming removed 10 bases at V and 10 bases at J, with 16 bases between. This CDR3 comprises 11 residues. CDR3 sequence: CATAGAIGAFF. The CDR3 DNA is TGTGCCACCGCAGGAGCCATTGGAGCTTTCTTT.

CDR3 protein: CASSFIRTGHTDTQYF. CDR3 DNA: TGTGCCAGCAGTTTTATACGGACAGGGCACACAGATACGCAGTATTTT. J is TRBJ2-3 and V is TRBV27; TRBD1 matches at 8 bases. This CDR3 has 16 amino acids. From germline, CDR1 is MNHEY and CDR2 SMNVEV (reference sequence). The J segment lost 2 bases and the V segment lost 3 bases, leaving 7 bases of the junction unmatched.

The chain is built from TRBV20-1 and TRBJ2-5; D assignment may be TRBD1 or TRBD2 (5 bases each). The J call may be wrong; the DNA end is better matched by TRBJ2-7. The CDR3 contains 11 residues. The germline gives CDR1 DFQATT, CDR2 SNEGSKA (reference sequence). In nucleotides, the CDR3 is TGCAGTGCCTGGGACGAATACGAGCAGTACTTC. Its translation: CSAWDEYEQYF.

For the CDR3, the DNA is TGTGCCAGCAGCTTGGCACTGTCCCCAGATACGCAGTATTTT. Protein: CASSLALSPDTQYF. The chain couples TRBV7-2 to TRBJ2-3; D is ambiguous. Trimming removed 3 bases from V and 4 bases from J, with 11 bases in between. Per germline, CDR1 SGHTA and CDR2 FQGNSA. This CDR3 has 14 residues.